These T cell receptor beta chains were read from a single sample in a study of T cells in Graves' hyperthyroidism and ophthalmopathy. MiXCR was run by TCRdb on the multiplex PCR reads, yielding one entry per CDR3 protein. The sample includes over 700,000 distinct CDR3 sequences, roughly a sixth of them seen just once. Sample: blood. The source is a woman aged 50 to 60 with Graves' hyperthyroidism that later progressed to Graves' ophthalmopathy. CDR3s include the opening cysteine and the closing phenylalanine or tryptophan. Fields, in order: clone size, J gene, V gene, D gene, CDR3 protein, CDR3 DNA. The D gene is left open where the match is weak. Expanded clones are given a class, and other clones once, few, many or no size at all.

abundance: -; j_gene: TRBJ1-6; v_gene: TRBV6-2/TRBV6-3; d_gene: TRBD1; CDR3aa: CASSSLGQGFSPLHF; CDR3nt: TGTGCCAGCAGTTCCCTTGGACAGGGTTTCTCACCCCTCCACTTT
abundance: many; j_gene: TRBJ2-3; v_gene: TRBV20-1; d_gene: TRBD2; CDR3aa: CSARDGASGAVDTQYF; CDR3nt: TGCAGTGCTAGAGATGGGGCTAGCGGGGCAGTAGATACGCAGTATTTT
abundance: many; j_gene: TRBJ2-3; v_gene: TRBV7-3; d_gene: TRBD2; CDR3aa: CASSSGTSGDPGTQYF; CDR3nt: TGTGCCAGCAGCTCGGGGACTAGCGGGGACCCGGGTACGCAGTATTTT
abundance: many; j_gene: TRBJ2-3; v_gene: TRBV2; d_gene: TRBD2; CDR3aa: CASSWTSGGPDTQYF; CDR3nt: TGTGCCAGCAGTTGGACTAGCGGGGGGCCAGATACGCAGTATTTT
abundance: few; j_gene: TRBJ1-4; v_gene: TRBV5-6; d_gene: -; CDR3aa: CASSYRQTAATNEKLFF; CDR3nt: TGTGCCAGCAGCTACCGACAGACCGCCGCAACTAATGAAAAACTGTTTTTT
abundance: -; j_gene: TRBJ2-7; v_gene: TRBV5-4; d_gene: TRBD1; CDR3aa: CASSSGRDRGYEQYF; CDR3nt: TGTGCCAGCAGCTCTGGTCGGGACAGGGGTTACGAGCAGTACTTC
abundance: -; j_gene: TRBJ2-2; v_gene: TRBV20-1; d_gene: TRBD1; CDR3aa: CSAAGRRGTGELFF; CDR3nt: TGCAGTGCTGCCGGACGCAGGGGGACCGGGGAGCTGTTTTTT
abundance: -; j_gene: TRBJ2-2; v_gene: TRBV18; d_gene: -; CDR3aa: CASSPARTGELFF; CDR3nt: TGTGCCAGCTCACCGGCCCGGACCGGGGAGCTGTTTTTT
abundance: few; j_gene: TRBJ2-3; v_gene: TRBV6-2/TRBV6-3; d_gene: -; CDR3aa: CASSPWTEDTQYF; CDR3nt: TGTGCCAGCAGCCCTTGGACGGAAGATACGCAGTATTTT
abundance: -; j_gene: TRBJ1-4; v_gene: TRBV9; d_gene: -; CDR3aa: CASSVEGALGEKLFF; CDR3nt: TGTGCCAGCAGCGTAGAAGGGGCGCTCGGGGAAAAACTGTTTTTT
abundance: few; j_gene: TRBJ2-5; v_gene: TRBV18; d_gene: TRBD2; CDR3aa: CASSPKLAGAMYLHETQYF; CDR3nt: TGTGCCAGCTCACCGAAACTAGCGGGGGCCATGTACTTACACGAGACCCAGTACTTC
abundance: many; j_gene: TRBJ1-6; v_gene: TRBV11-2; d_gene: -; CDR3aa: CASSLVHYDNSPLHF; CDR3nt: TGTGCCAGCAGCTTAGTACACTATGATAATTCACCCCTCCACTTT
abundance: -; j_gene: TRBJ1-5; v_gene: TRBV27; d_gene: -; CDR3aa: CASRPLGGTGPQHF; CDR3nt: TGTGCCAGCAGGCCGCTCGGCGGAACTGGGCCCCAGCATTTT
abundance: many; j_gene: TRBJ2-3; v_gene: TRBV11-2; d_gene: TRBD2; CDR3aa: CASSLLDGGSTDTQYF; CDR3nt: TGTGCCAGCAGCTTATTAGACGGGGGGAGCACAGATACGCAGTATTTT
abundance: many; j_gene: TRBJ1-1; v_gene: TRBV3-1; d_gene: -; CDR3aa: CASSHGTGGARTTEAFF; CDR3nt: TGTGCCAGCAGCCACGGCACGGGCGGGGCGCGGACCACTGAAGCTTTCTTT
abundance: few; j_gene: TRBJ2-7; v_gene: TRBV27; d_gene: TRBD1; CDR3aa: CASRMNAGTAPYEQYF; CDR3nt: TGTGCCAGCAGGATGAACGCCGGGACAGCGCCTTACGAGCAGTACTTC
abundance: many; j_gene: TRBJ2-4; v_gene: TRBV30; d_gene: TRBD1; CDR3aa: CAGTGQVLAKNIQYF; CDR3nt: TGTGCCGGAACGGGACAGGTCCTAGCCAAAAACATTCAGTACTTC
abundance: -; j_gene: TRBJ2-7; v_gene: TRBV5-1; d_gene: TRBD1; CDR3aa: CASSRTGSSYEQYF; CDR3nt: TGCGCCAGCAGCCGGACAGGGAGCTCCTACGAGCAGTACTTC
abundance: -; j_gene: TRBJ2-3; v_gene: TRBV19; d_gene: -; CDR3aa: CASSTAGSTDTQYF; CDR3nt: TGTGCCAGTAGTACCGCGGGATCCACAGATACGCAGTATTTT
abundance: -; j_gene: TRBJ1-5; v_gene: TRBV7-8; d_gene: TRBD1; CDR3aa: CASSWEGQGTNQPQHF; CDR3nt: TGTGCCAGCAGCTGGGAGGGACAGGGCACGAATCAGCCCCAGCATTTT
abundance: few; j_gene: TRBJ1-1; v_gene: TRBV27; d_gene: -; CDR3aa: CASRADTYTEAFF; CDR3nt: TGTGCCAGCAGAGCTGACACGTACACTGAAGCTTTCTTT
abundance: -; j_gene: TRBJ2-3; v_gene: TRBV27; d_gene: -; CDR3aa: CASSFTSSSTDTQYF; CDR3nt: TGTGCCAGCAGTTTTACTAGCAGTTCCACAGATACGCAGTATTTT
abundance: -; j_gene: TRBJ2-2; v_gene: TRBV5-4; d_gene: -; CDR3aa: CASSPSPGELFF; CDR3nt: TGTGCCAGCAGCCCCAGTCCCGGGGAGCTGTTTTTT
abundance: -; j_gene: TRBJ1-1; v_gene: TRBV15; d_gene: -; CDR3aa: CATSREAGRDTEAFF; CDR3nt: TGTGCCACCAGCAGAGAGGCGGGGCGGGACACTGAAGCTTTCTTT
abundance: once; j_gene: TRBJ2-3; v_gene: TRBV30; d_gene: -; CDR3aa: CAYSTPQAGSGHTQYF; CDR3nt: TGTGCCTACTCTACCCCACAGGCCGGATCAGGACATACGCAGTATTTT
abundance: few; j_gene: TRBJ2-1; v_gene: TRBV9; d_gene: -; CDR3aa: CASSFSGGLYNEQFF; CDR3nt: TGTGCCAGCAGTTTTTCCGGGGGGCTCTACAATGAGCAGTTCTTC
abundance: -; j_gene: TRBJ1-2; v_gene: TRBV7-9; d_gene: -; CDR3aa: CASSFPPEGRYGYTF; CDR3nt: TGTGCCAGCAGCTTTCCACCCGAGGGCCGTTATGGCTACACCTTC
abundance: few; j_gene: TRBJ2-7; v_gene: TRBV2; d_gene: -; CDR3aa: CASLKGQLDYEQYF; CDR3nt: TGTGCCAGCCTCAAAGGCCAACTAGACTACGAGCAGTACTTC
abundance: few; j_gene: TRBJ2-1; v_gene: TRBV6-1; d_gene: TRBD1; CDR3aa: CASSPHTGQGNNEQFF; CDR3nt: TGTGCCAGCAGCCCACATACGGGACAGGGGAACAATGAGCAGTTCTTC
abundance: many; j_gene: TRBJ2-7; v_gene: TRBV15; d_gene: TRBD2; CDR3aa: CATSRDRGDYEQYF; CDR3nt: TGTGCCACCAGCAGAGATCGGGGGGACTACGAGCAGTACTTC
abundance: few; j_gene: TRBJ2-3; v_gene: TRBV24-1; d_gene: TRBD2; CDR3aa: CATRSGVADTQYF; CDR3nt: TGTGCCACCCGAAGCGGGGTAGCAGATACGCAGTATTTT
abundance: -; j_gene: TRBJ2-3; v_gene: TRBV4-1; d_gene: TRBD1; CDR3aa: CASSPPTGDIRDTQYF; CDR3nt: TGCGCCAGCAGCCCTCCGACAGGGGATATTCGGGATACGCAGTATTTT
abundance: many; j_gene: TRBJ1-2; v_gene: TRBV7-2; d_gene: TRBD1; CDR3aa: CASSPMTGAHGYTF; CDR3nt: TGTGCCAGCAGCCCAATGACAGGGGCCCATGGCTACACCTTC
abundance: -; j_gene: TRBJ2-2; v_gene: TRBV7-7; d_gene: -; CDR3aa: CASSPNTGSNWGELFF; CDR3nt: TGTGCTAGCAGCCCAAACACAGGATCCAATTGGGGGGAGCTGTTTTTT
abundance: -; j_gene: TRBJ2-2; v_gene: TRBV2; d_gene: -; CDR3aa: CASSRLATVDTGELFF; CDR3nt: TGTGCCAGCAGTCGCCTGGCGACGGTTGACACCGGGGAGCTGTTTTTT
abundance: few; j_gene: TRBJ1-2; v_gene: TRBV7-9; d_gene: -; CDR3aa: CASSLGMEWGDGYTF; CDR3nt: TGTGCCAGCAGCTTAGGTATGGAGTGGGGCGATGGCTACACCTTC
abundance: -; j_gene: TRBJ2-2; v_gene: TRBV3-1; d_gene: -; CDR3aa: CASSIQGFPGELFF; CDR3nt: TGTGCCAGCAGCATACAGGGTTTTCCCGGGGAGCTGTTTTTT
abundance: -; j_gene: TRBJ2-3; v_gene: TRBV14; d_gene: -; CDR3aa: CASSQEVLSTDTQYF; CDR3nt: TGTGCCAGCAGCCAAGAGGTCCTGAGCACAGATACGCAGTATTTT
abundance: -; j_gene: TRBJ1-2; v_gene: TRBV7-2; d_gene: -; CDR3aa: CASSLDTGNNYGYTF; CDR3nt: TGTGCCAGCAGCTTAGACACAGGAAATAACTATGGCTACACCTTC
abundance: -; j_gene: TRBJ2-7; v_gene: TRBV6-1; d_gene: -; CDR3aa: CASSEEGGGYEQYF; CDR3nt: TGTGCCAGCAGTGAAGAAGGTGGAGGCTACGAGCAGTACTTC
abundance: -; j_gene: TRBJ2-2; v_gene: TRBV6-5; d_gene: -; CDR3aa: CASSYSASGATGELFF; CDR3nt: TGTGCCAGCAGTTACTCGGCCTCAGGGGCGACCGGGGAGCTGTTTTTT
abundance: many; j_gene: TRBJ1-1; v_gene: TRBV5-1; d_gene: TRBD1; CDR3aa: CASSGTTRGIGTEAFF; CDR3nt: TGCGCCAGCAGCGGGACTACCAGGGGGATCGGCACTGAAGCTTTCTTT
abundance: -; j_gene: TRBJ1-2; v_gene: TRBV6-1; d_gene: TRBD1; CDR3aa: CASSIYDRRDSYGYTF; CDR3nt: TGTGCCAGCAGTATATATGACCGACGGGACAGCTATGGCTACACCTTC
abundance: -; j_gene: TRBJ1-2; v_gene: TRBV29-1; d_gene: -; CDR3aa: CSVEKQDGYTF; CDR3nt: TGCAGCGTTGAAAAACAGGATGGCTACACCTTC
abundance: many; j_gene: TRBJ2-7; v_gene: TRBV29-1; d_gene: TRBD1; CDR3aa: CSILETGGSYEQYF; CDR3nt: TGCAGCATCTTAGAGACAGGGGGGTCCTACGAGCAGTACTTC
abundance: many; j_gene: TRBJ2-7; v_gene: TRBV20-1; d_gene: TRBD2; CDR3aa: CSATKGRDWGEQYF; CDR3nt: TGCAGTGCTACCAAAGGGAGGGATTGGGGCGAGCAGTACTTC
abundance: -; j_gene: TRBJ2-2; v_gene: TRBV9; d_gene: TRBD1; CDR3aa: CASSGGSGQPNTGELFF; CDR3nt: TGTGCCAGCAGCGGGGGATCGGGACAGCCGAACACCGGGGAGCTGTTTTTT
abundance: once; j_gene: TRBJ2-2; v_gene: TRBV13; d_gene: -; CDR3aa: CASSSLQDRRGNTGELFF; CDR3nt: TGTGCCAGCAGCTCTCTACAGGACCGTAGAGGGAACACCGGGGAGCTGTTTTTT